The 26 T cell receptor beta chains below all came from one sample that was sequenced in a study of blood T cells in healthy people across ages (dated by TCRdb to about 2015). Libraries were constructed by 5' RACE. The sequencer was an Illumina HiSeq 2500. A second PCR of about 6 to 11 cycles was performed with a sample-barcoded 5' primer and a J-beta primer mix. TCRdb took the public reads, trimmed them with fastp at Q25, ran MiXCR for clone calling and kept in-frame beta chains. Entries are consolidated by CDR3 protein sequence, retaining the most common genes and DNA. Counted in this sample were approximately 1.5 million distinct CDR3 sequences; roughly 43% of them appeared once. The top ten constitute about 3.8% of the sample. The sample consisted of blood. The receptors stem from a woman aged 18-29 years in good health.

This clonotype showed up many times. V gene TRBV12-3 or TRBV12-4 combines with J gene TRBJ1-2, with D hard to call. The CDR3 is made up of 14 amino acids. Trimming took 0 bases from V and 6 from J, leaving 11 bases between them. CDR3 in DNA: TGTGCCAGCAGTTTAGCGTTTGATGGGAATGGCTACACCTTC. This codes for CASSLAFDGNGYTF.

This clonotype was counted a single time. The V gene is TRBV21-1, the J gene TRBJ2-7. TRBV21-1 is a recognized pseudogene. The CDR3 runs to 13 residues. The CDR3 DNA is TGTGCCAGCTTTTGGAACACGAAGTACGAGCAGTACTTC. It specifies CASFWNTKYEQYF.

The chain carries TRBV20-1 and TRBJ1-1; D unresolved. Looked up from germline, CDR1 is DFQATT and CDR2 is SNEGSKA (reference sequence). The CDR3 consists of 10 residues. Trimming shortened V by 1 base and J by 11 bases, and 8 bases separated the two germline ends. CDR3 bases: TGCAGTGCTAGAGTCGGTCGGGCTTTCTTT. Translating it yields CSARVGRAFF.

A remark on this clonotype: At one of its ends the junction is not consistent with the germline gene, which may arise from a read error. The chain recombines TRBV5-1 with TRBJ2-6, with D possibly being TRBD1 or TRBD2 (5 bases each). The germline gives CDR1 SGHRS, CDR2 YFSETQ. The CDR3 has 14 amino acids. The CDR3 nucleotides are TGCGCCAGTCATCGGGGATCTGGGGCCAACGTCCTGATTTTC. Translation: CASHRGSGANVLIF. Variable domain in full (rest from reference TRBV5-1 and TRBJ2-6): KAGVTQTPRYLIKTRGQQVTLSCSPISGHRSVSWYQQTPGQGLQFLFEYFSETQRNKGNFPGRFSGRQFSNSRSEMNVSTLELGDSALYLCASHRGSGANVLIFGAGSRLTVL.

The chain joins TRBV21-1 to TRBJ2-3; the DNA was not compared with TRBD1, the D call given in the table. TRBV21-1 is assigned pseudogene status. The CDR3 loop spans 14 amino acids. The CDR3 sequence: CASSTPGAVDTQYF. In DNA, the CDR3 is TGTGCCAGCAGCACCCCAGGGGCGGTAGATACGCAGTATTTT.

DNA of the CDR3: TGTGCCAGCAGCCAAGCCCCGGGATACACAGATACGCAGTATTTT. Translated, it gives CASSQAPGYTDTQYF. V and J are TRBV3-1 and TRBJ2-3; D might be TRBD2 (5 bases). Germline lookup yields CDR1 LGHDT and CDR2 YNNKEL (reference sequence). V was shortened by 1 base and J by 2 bases, with 10 bases between the two germline ends. The length of the CDR3 is 15 residues.

In DNA, the CDR3 is TGTGCCAGCAGTTCCGAACCCAGGGCTGCCTACGAGCAGTACTTC. This sequence encodes CASSSEPRAAYEQYF. The rearrangement links TRBV28 to TRBJ2-7; possibly TRBD1 for D (5 bases). The CDR3 is made up of 15 amino acids. Trimming cost V 4 bases and J 2 bases, with 15 bases left between them. CDR1 and CDR2 (germline): MDHEN, SYDVKM.

V and J are TRBV30 and TRBJ2-5; D possibly corresponds to TRBD2 (6 bases). The CDR3 covers 15 residues. Trimming cost V 3 bases and J 0 bases, with 14 bases left between them. Germline values: CDR1 GTSNPN, CDR2 SVGIG (reference sequence). Here the CDR3 reads CAWRPVGGHQETQYF. The CDR3 bases are TGTGCCTGGAGGCCAGTGGGGGGTCACCAAGAGACCCAGTACTTC.

Concerning this clonotype: A much larger clone sits a single nucleotide away, making a read error possible. This chain connects TRBV29-1 to TRBJ1-4; a weak D match, TRBD1 (5 bases). Per germline, CDR1 SQVTM and CDR2 ANQGSEA. This CDR3 comprises 12 residues. The CDR3, as DNA: TGCAGCGTTGAGGGGGAAGATGAAAAACTGTCTTTT. It is translated as CSVEGEDEKLSF.

V gene TRBV27 combines with J gene TRBJ2-2; D unclear. V was cut by 5 bases and J by 7 bases, with 8 bases left in between. The CDR3 is made up of 12 amino acids. Germline lookup yields CDR1 MNHEY and CDR2 SMNVEV (reference sequence). The CDR3 DNA reads as TGTGCCAGCAGTAAGAACGTCGGGGAGCTGTTTTTT. This sequence encodes CASSKNVGELFF.

This rearrangement joins TRBV10-3 to TRBJ1-5, with 7 bases matching TRBD1. With 10 bases clipped from V and 0 bases from J, the junction kept 12 bases outside the gene matches. CDR1 and CDR2 (germline): ENHRY, SYGVKD. The CDR3 totals 16 residues. The CDR3 sequence: CATRDSEGYSNQPQHF. The CDR3 DNA reads as TGTGCCACCCGGGACAGTGAGGGGTATAGCAATCAGCCCCAGCATTTT.

Here the CDR3 reads CASRRDTANTEAFF. The CDR3 DNA reads TGTGCCAGCAGGCGGGACACCGCGAACACTGAAGCTTTCTTT. This rearrangement joins TRBV12-3 or TRBV12-4 to TRBJ1-1; tentative D call: TRBD1 (6 bases). The V end was cut by 6 bases, the J end by 1 base, with 12 bases between. The CDR3 loop spans 14 amino acids.

The J gene is TRBJ2-5, the V gene TRBV7-8, with no clear D. This CDR3 is built from 16 residues. Germline-derived CDR1 and CDR2 are SGHVS and FQNEAQ. Trimming left V 6 bases short and J 2 bases short, with 19 bases between. The CDR3 nucleotides read TGTGCCAGCAGAAATGGAAGAGGAGTCCCTCAAGAGACCCAGTACTTC. Protein product: CASRNGRGVPQETQYF.

This clonotype has more than one count but fewer than ten. This chain uses TRBV20-1 with TRBJ2-1, with TRBD2 matching 8 bases. CDR1 is DFQATT, CDR2 SNEGSKA, per germline (reference sequence). J lost 10 bases, V lost 3 bases, and 5 bases had no gene match. The CDR3 totals 12 residues. The CDR3 coding sequence is TGCAGTGCTAGCGGGGGGGCTAGCGAGCAGTTCTTC. It encodes CSASGGASEQFF.

This sequence joins TRBV28 and TRBJ1-6, with a weak D call TRBD1 (5 bases). This CDR3 is built from 14 residues. V was shortened by 2 bases and J by 8 bases, with 10 bases between the two germline ends. Germline V lookup: CDR1 MDHEN, CDR2 SYDVKM. The CDR3 is CASSLGRVHSPLHF. The CDR3, as DNA: TGTGCCAGCAGTTTAGGCAGGGTTCATTCACCCCTCCACTTT.

The chain carries TRBV6-2 or TRBV6-3 and TRBJ2-7; 9 nucleotides agree with TRBD1. Trimming removed 4 bases from V and 4 bases from J; junction bases left unmatched: 8. The length of the CDR3 is 15 residues. Germline CDR1 reads MNHEY; CDR2 reads SVGEGT. The CDR3 is CASSFRGTGSYEQYF. CDR3 sequence (DNA): TGTGCCAGCAGTTTCCGCGGGACAGGGAGTTACGAGCAGTACTTC.

This clonotype was observed a handful of times. CDR3 sequence: CASSVAGAEAFF. DNA for the CDR3: TGTGCCAGCAGCGTCGCGGGTGCTGAAGCTTTCTTT. This chain uses TRBV7-9 with TRBJ1-1; D not certain. Germline CDR1 is SEHNR and CDR2 is FQNEAQ (reference sequence). Trimming stripped 5 bases from V and 6 bases from J, with 10 bases between. CDR3 size: 12 residues.

A few counts support this clonotype. The chain employs TRBV5-1 and TRBJ2-2; weak D call: TRBD1 (5 bases). Per germline, CDR1 SGHRS and CDR2 YFSETQ. The CDR3 extends over 17 amino acids. With 0 bases removed from V and 4 bases from J, the gap between germline ends came to 16 bases. CDR3 loop: CASSLANPGLFTGELFF. The CDR3, as DNA: TGCGCCAGCAGCTTGGCCAATCCAGGGCTCTTCACCGGGGAGCTGTTTTTT.

This sequence joins TRBV27 and TRBJ2-1; TRBD2 might be the D (6 bases). The germline V gene encodes CDR1 MNHEY and CDR2 SMNVEV (reference sequence). This CDR3 is 15 amino acids long. Trimming pared 5 bases from V and 2 bases from J, leaving 13 bases between. The CDR3 sequence is CASSISGSPYNEQFF. As DNA, the CDR3 is TGTGCCAGCAGTATTAGCGGAAGCCCCTACAATGAGCAGTTCTTC.

This clonotype was detected a few times. The V and J genes are TRBV14 and TRBJ2-3; D not resolved. In germline, CDR1 is SGHDN, CDR2 FVKESK. The V and J ends lost 0 bases and 0 bases respectively, with 10 bases between them. This CDR3 comprises 16 residues. The CDR3 protein is CASSQEPRSSTDTQYF. The CDR3 DNA is TGTGCCAGCAGCCAAGAGCCCCGGTCTAGCACAGATACGCAGTATTTT.

The chain has TRBV4-3 and TRBJ1-4, with TRBD1 matching 10 bases. This CDR3 spans 16 amino acids. CDR1 is LGHNA and CDR2 is YSLEER in the germline V gene. V dropped 4 bases and J dropped 5; count of bases not matched to a gene: 7. CDR3 protein: CASSPQSTGGNEKLFF. CDR3 coding DNA: TGCGCCAGCAGCCCACAATCGACAGGGGGCAATGAAAAACTGTTTTTT.

About this clonotype: At one of its ends the junction is not consistent with the germline gene, which may arise from a read error. V and J are TRBV4-1 and TRBJ1-2; 7 nucleotides agree with TRBD1. Germline V gene sequence: CDR1 MGHRA, CDR2 YSYEKL. The CDR3 runs to 17 residues. The CDR3 DNA reads TGCGCCAGCAGCCGAATACGGGCGACAGGGCCCAACTATGGCTACATCTTC. Encoded protein: CASSRIRATGPNYGYIF.

V gene TRBV7-2 combines with J gene TRBJ1-1; D might be TRBD1 (6 bases). The V gene's germline CDR1 is SGHTA and CDR2 FQGNSA. The CDR3 loop spans 15 amino acids. With 1 base removed from V and 4 bases from J, the gap between germline ends came to 13 bases. The CDR3 spells CASSLGGGAGTEAFF. The DNA for the CDR3 is TGTGCCAGCAGCTTAGGTGGGGGGGCTGGCACTGAAGCTTTCTTT.

The chain is built from TRBV29-1 and TRBJ2-3; 9 nucleotides line up with TRBD2. CDR3 length: 15 amino acids. The germline CDR1 and CDR2 sequences are SQVTM and ANQGSEA. The V gene end was trimmed by 4 bases and the J gene end by 0 bases; junction bases not matched to a gene: 5. CDR3 loop: CSVVSGRSSTDTQYF. CDR3 in DNA: TGCAGCGTTGTGAGCGGGAGGTCTAGCACAGATACGCAGTATTTT.

A few counts support this clonotype. The chain joins TRBV27 to TRBJ1-2; D is unclear. This CDR3 has 14 amino acids. Trimming took off 0 bases at V and 5 bases at J, with 10 bases between the two ends. The germline CDR1 and CDR2 sequences are MNHEY and SMNVEV (reference sequence). The CDR3 loop reads CASSLSPLQYGYTF. The CDR3 DNA reads TGTGCCAGCAGTTTATCGCCACTGCAATATGGCTACACCTTC.

This clonotype was counted a few times. At one end, the junction sequence differs from germline, possibly due to a read error. The gene calls are TRBV7-7 and TRBJ2-5; tentatively, D is TRBD1 or TRBD2 (7 bases each). The CDR3 has 15 residues. Germline V gene sequence: CDR1 SSHAT, CDR2 FNYEAQ (reference sequence). The CDR3 sequence: CASSGDSRGDETQYF. Written as DNA, the CDR3 is TGTGCTAGCAGCGGGGACAGTCGTGGGGACGAGACCCAGTACTTC.